This T cell receptor beta chain was profiled in a study of human T cells and chemical hapten exposure. Across the whole study: All through the roughly 24-week study, the scalp of each patient received diphenylcyclopropenone doses weekly.

TCRdb reprocessed the RACE reads via MiXCR and lists one record per CDR3 protein. The sample has 150,000 to 200,000 distinct CDR3 sequences, approximately 14% seen once. The time point: patch test 1, 2 weeks after DPC sensitization. As for treatment: therapeutic diphenylcyclopropenone sensitization with weekly scalp DPC. Participating donors were patients with alopecia, aged 18 to 70 years, considered appropriate candidates for DPC. CDR3 length equals 13 residues. Germline V gene lookup returns CDR1 WSHSY and CDR2 SAAADI. J gave up 5 bases and V 7 bases, and 7 bases lay outside the gene matches. The clonotype was recovered from a woman in her 30s with alopecia areata. Some clones in this sample may be carry-over from other donors' samples. Here the sequenced sample was whole blood, taken in connection with sensitization to the hapten diphenylcyclopropenone (DPC). This chain links TRBV10-2 with TRBJ2-5; 7 bases match TRBD1. The CDR3 nucleotides read TGCGCCAGCATGAAGACAGGGATGGAGACCCAGTACTTC. Protein: CASMKTGMETQYF.